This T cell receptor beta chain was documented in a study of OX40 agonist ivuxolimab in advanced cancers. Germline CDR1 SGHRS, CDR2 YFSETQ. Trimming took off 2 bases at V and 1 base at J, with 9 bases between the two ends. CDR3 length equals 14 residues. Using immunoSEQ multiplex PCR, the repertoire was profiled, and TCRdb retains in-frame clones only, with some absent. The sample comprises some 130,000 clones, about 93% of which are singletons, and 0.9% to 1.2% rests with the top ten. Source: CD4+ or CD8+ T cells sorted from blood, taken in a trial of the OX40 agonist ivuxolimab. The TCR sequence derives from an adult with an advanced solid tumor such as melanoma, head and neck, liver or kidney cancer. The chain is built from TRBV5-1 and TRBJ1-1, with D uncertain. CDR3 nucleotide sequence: TGCGCCAGCAGCTTCCGGGCCGGGAACACTGAAGCTTTCTTT. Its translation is CASSFRAGNTEAFF.